This note documents a single T cell receptor beta chain sequence. It has no known antigen specificity. Qualities for individual bases were not recorded, and no much larger clone is one base off. This record belongs to a study of regulatory T cells after allogeneic stem cell transplantation (dated by TCRdb to 2016 to 2019). About the full investigation: Each patient's group depended on whether acute graft-versus-host disease developed within 100 days after stem cell transplantation. CD4+CD25+CD127- regulatory T cells were obtained from patient PBMCs by means of fluorescence-activated cell sorting. Conventional CD4+ T cells defined as CD4+CD25+/-CD127+ were also sorted and TCR-sequenced for comparison in the study. The study compared the TCR repertoire of regulatory T cells after allogeneic stem cell transplantation in patients who had acute graft-versus-host disease versus patients who did not. Findings and caveats that apply to the study as a whole: A less diverse, more focused regulatory T-cell TCR repertoire was observed in patients without graft-versus-host disease than in patients with the disease. Top 10 regulatory T-cell clones occupied a significantly larger repertoire share in non-GvHD patients, suggesting expansion of presumably allo-specific protective clones. Whether or not patients had graft-versus-host disease, conventional CD4+ T-cell repertoire diversity showed no significant difference. Because of the small patient sample size, validation of the findings in a larger cohort was required. No regulatory T-cell clones were shared by all patients, and sorted cell numbers did not correlate significantly with the inverse Simpson index.

CDR1 and CDR2, per the germline V gene, are SGHTS and YDEGEE. The CDR3 has 15 amino acids, counting the end cysteine and phenylalanine. Of the read, only the CDR3 DNA is kept; its 45 bases are in frame from base 1. V and J are truncated by 4 bases and 5 bases respectively, leaving an intervening sequence of 16 bases. What this sample's time point label stands for: 30 days after allogeneic hematopoietic stem cell transplantation. At 30 days after allogeneic hematopoietic stem cell transplantation, peripheral blood mononuclear cells were collected from the patients. The instrument was an Illumina MiSeq. The SMARTer RACE cDNA Amplification kit was used to reverse transcribe the RNA, and the TCR beta CDR3 region was then amplified. The RNeasy Mini Kit was used to extract RNA from the sorted cells. TCR beta amplicons were sequenced using Illumina paired-end sequencing. The study's processing was this. MiXCR, VDJtools and the tcR R package were used for TCR repertoire analysis. Diversity was quantified with the inverse Simpson index, and clones were binned as rare, small, medium or expanded by repertoire proportion. TCRdb itself trimmed the public reads at Q25 with fastp, ran MiXCR and retained productive beta chains. Each entry is one CDR3 protein sequence, shown with its most common DNA and genes. The V and J calls and clone size are TCRdb's, not the authors'. The sample contains 4,500 or so distinct CDR3 sequences, around 97% of them found a single time. The ten largest make up approximately 40% of the sample.

The rearranged segments are TRBV5-8 and TRBJ1-5; no confident D gene assignment can be made. This specimen was sorted CD4+ T cells from blood (whether regulatory or conventional is not recorded), taken 30 days after allogeneic stem cell transplant. The receptor was derived from a human patient who had an allogeneic stem cell transplant, so the T cells may come from the graft donor. The CDR3 reads as follows: CASSIPRTSYQPQHF. The nucleotides read TGTGCCAGCAGCATTCCTCGTACCAGCTATCAGCCCCAGCATTTT.